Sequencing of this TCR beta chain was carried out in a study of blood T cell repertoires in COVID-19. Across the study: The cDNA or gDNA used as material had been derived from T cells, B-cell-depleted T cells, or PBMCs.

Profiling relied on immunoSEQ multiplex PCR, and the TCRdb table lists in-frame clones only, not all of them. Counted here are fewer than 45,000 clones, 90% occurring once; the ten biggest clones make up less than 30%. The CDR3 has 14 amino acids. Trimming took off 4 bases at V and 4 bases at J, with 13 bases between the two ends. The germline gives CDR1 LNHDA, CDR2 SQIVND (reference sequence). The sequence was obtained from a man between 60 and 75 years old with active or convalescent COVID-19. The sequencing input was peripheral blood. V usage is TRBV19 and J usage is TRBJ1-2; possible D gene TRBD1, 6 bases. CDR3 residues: CASSRDKAPYGYTF. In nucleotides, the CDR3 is TGTGCCAGTAGTAGGGACAAGGCCCCCTATGGCTACACCTTC. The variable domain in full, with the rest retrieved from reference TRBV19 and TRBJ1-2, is DGGITQSPKYLFRKEGQNVTLSCEQNLNHDAMYWYRQDPGQGLRLIYYSQIVNDFQKGDIAEGYSVSREKKESFPLTVTSAQKNPTAFYLCASSRDKAPYGYTFGSGTRLTVV.